This T cell receptor beta chain was recorded in a study of cytomegalovirus exposure and HLA in healthy donors. With 60 Vbeta and 13 Jbeta primers, the PCR was carried out. Here immunoSEQ multiplex PCR was the method, and the copy in TCRdb shows in-frame clones only, minus some. This sample has more than 85,000 clones, with under 80% found just once. Germline V lookup: CDR1 MGHRA, CDR2 YSYEKL. The CDR3 loop spans 13 amino acids. V trimming: 5 bases; J trimming: 4 bases; junction bases outside the gene matches: 3. The chain combines TRBV4-1 with TRBJ2-7; 9 nucleotides line up with TRBD1. The sample consisted of PBMCs. The sequence came from a man between 40 and 49 years old in good health and CMV-seronegative. The CDR3 DNA sequence: TGCGCCAGCAGCACGGGACAGGGTTACGAGCAGTACTTC. Its translation: CASSTGQGYEQYF.